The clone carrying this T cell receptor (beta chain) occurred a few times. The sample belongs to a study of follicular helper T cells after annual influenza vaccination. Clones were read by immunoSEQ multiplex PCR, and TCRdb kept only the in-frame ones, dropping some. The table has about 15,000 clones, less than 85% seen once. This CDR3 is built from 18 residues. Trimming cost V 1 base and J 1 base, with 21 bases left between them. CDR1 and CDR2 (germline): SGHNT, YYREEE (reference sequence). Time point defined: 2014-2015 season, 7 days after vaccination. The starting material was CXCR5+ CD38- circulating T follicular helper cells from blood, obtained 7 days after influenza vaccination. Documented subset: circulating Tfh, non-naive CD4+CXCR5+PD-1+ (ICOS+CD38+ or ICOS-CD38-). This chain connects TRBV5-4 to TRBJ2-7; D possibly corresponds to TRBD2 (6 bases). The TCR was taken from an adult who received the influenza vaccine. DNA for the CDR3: TGTGCCAGCAGCTTGTACGGGAACAACTTCGGGGGTTCCTACGAGCAGTACTTC. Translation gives CASSLYGNNFGGSYEQYF.